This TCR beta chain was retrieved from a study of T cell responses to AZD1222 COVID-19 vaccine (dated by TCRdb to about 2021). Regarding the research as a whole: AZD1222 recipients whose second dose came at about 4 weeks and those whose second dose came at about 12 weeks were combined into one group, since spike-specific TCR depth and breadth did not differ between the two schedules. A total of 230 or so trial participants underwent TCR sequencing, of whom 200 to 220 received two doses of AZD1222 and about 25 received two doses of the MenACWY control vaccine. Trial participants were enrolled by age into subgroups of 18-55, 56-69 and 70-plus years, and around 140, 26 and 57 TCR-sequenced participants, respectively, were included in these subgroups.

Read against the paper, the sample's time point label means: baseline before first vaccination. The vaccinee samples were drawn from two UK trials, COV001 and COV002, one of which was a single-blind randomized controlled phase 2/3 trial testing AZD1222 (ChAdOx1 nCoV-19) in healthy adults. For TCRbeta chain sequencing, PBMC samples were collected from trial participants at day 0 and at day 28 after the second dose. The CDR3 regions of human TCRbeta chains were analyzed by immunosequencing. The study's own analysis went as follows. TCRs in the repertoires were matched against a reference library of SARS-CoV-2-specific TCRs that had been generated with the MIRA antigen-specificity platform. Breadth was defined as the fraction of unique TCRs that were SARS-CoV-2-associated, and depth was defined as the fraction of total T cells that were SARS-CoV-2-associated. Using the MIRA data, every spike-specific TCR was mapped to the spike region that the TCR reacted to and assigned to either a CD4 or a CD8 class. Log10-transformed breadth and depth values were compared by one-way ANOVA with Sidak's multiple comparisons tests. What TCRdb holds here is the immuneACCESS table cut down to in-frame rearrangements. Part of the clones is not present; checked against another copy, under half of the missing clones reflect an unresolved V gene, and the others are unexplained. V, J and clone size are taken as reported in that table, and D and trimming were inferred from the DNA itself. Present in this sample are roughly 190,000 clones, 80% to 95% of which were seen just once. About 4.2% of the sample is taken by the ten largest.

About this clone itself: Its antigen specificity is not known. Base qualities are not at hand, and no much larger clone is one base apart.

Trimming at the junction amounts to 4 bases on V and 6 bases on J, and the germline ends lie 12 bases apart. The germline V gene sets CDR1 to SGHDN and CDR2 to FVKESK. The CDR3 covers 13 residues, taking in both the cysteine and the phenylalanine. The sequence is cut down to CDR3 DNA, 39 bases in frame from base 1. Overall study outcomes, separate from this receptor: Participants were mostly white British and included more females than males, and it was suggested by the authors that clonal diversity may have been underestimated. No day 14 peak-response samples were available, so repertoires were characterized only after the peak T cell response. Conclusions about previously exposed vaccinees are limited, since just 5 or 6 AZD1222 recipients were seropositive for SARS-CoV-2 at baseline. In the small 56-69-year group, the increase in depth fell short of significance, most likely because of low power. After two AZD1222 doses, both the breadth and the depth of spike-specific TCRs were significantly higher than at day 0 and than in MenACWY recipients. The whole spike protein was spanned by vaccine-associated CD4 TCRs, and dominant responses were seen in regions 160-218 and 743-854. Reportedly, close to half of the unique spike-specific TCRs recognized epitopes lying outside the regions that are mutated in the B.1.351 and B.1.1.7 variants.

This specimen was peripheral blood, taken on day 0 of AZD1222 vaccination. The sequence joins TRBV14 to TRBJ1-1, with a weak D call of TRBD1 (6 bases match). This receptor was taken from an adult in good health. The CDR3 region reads CASSPQGWAEAFF. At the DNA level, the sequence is TGTGCCAGCAGCCCCCAGGGGTGGGCTGAAGCTTTCTTT. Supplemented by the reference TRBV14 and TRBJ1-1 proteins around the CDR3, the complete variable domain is EAGVTQFPSHSVIEKGQTVTLRCDPISGHDNLYWYRRVMGKEIKFLLHFVKESKQDESGMPNNRFLAERTGGTYSTLKVQPAELEDSGVYFCASSPQGWAEAFFGQGTRLTVV.